This TCR beta chain is drawn from a study of cytomegalovirus exposure and HLA in healthy donors. Study background: T cells numbering about 179 million yielded roughly 120 million unique TCR beta sequences in an earlier analysis.

Primers: 60 Vbeta forward and 13 Jbeta reverse. TCRdb's copy holds only in-frame clones and misses some; the assay was immunoSEQ multiplex PCR. The sample holds 110,000 to 150,000 clones, roughly 65% seen once. In the case of this clone: Its antigen is still unknown.

Study findings and constraints: Clonal expansion was found to be greater in HLA-associated TCR beta chains than in equally common others in a later analysis.

The CDR3 extends over 12 amino acids. Germline-derived CDR1 and CDR2 are SNHLY and FYNNEI. V shed 5 bases and J 7 bases; nucleotides not matched to a gene: 4. Input material: PBMCs. This receptor was obtained from a man in his sixties in good health and CMV-seronegative. The chain employs TRBV2 and TRBJ1-2, with 7 positions matching TRBD1. CDR3: CASSYRGGGYTF. As DNA, the CDR3 is TGTGCCAGCAGTTACAGGGGTGGTGGCTACACCTTC.